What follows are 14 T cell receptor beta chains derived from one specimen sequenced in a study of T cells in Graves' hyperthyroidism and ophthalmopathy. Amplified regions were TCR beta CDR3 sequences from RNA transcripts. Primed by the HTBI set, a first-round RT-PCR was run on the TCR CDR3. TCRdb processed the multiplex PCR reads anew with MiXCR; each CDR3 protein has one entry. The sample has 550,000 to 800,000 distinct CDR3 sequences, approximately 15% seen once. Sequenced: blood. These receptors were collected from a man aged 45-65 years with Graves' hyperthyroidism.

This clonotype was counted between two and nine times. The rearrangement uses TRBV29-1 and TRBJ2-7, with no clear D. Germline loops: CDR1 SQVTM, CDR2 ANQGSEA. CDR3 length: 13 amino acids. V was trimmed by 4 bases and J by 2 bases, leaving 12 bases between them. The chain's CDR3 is CSVVGQVAYEQYF. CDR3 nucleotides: TGCAGCGTTGTTGGGCAGGTTGCCTACGAGCAGTACTTC.

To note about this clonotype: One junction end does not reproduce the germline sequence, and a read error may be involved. CDR3 in DNA: TGTGCCAGCAGCGATAATAGCATTCAGCCCCAGCATTTT. It yields the protein CASSDNSIQPQHF. The J gene is TRBJ1-5, the V gene TRBV2; D ambiguous. CDR1 SNHLY and CDR2 FYNNEI come from the germline V gene. This CDR3 is 13 amino acids long.

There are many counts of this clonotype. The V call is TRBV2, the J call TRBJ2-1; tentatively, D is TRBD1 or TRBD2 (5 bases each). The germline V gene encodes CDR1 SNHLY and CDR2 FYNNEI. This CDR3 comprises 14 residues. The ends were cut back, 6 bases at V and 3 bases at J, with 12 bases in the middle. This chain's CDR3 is CASRGVGSYNEQFF. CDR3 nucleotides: TGTGCCAGCAGGGGGGTAGGGAGCTACAATGAGCAGTTCTTC.

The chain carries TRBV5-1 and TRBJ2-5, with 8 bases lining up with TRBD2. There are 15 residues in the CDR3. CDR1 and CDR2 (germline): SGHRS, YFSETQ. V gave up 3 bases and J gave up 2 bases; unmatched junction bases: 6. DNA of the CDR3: TGCGCCAGCAGCTCCCGAGCGGGGGTTCAAGAGACCCAGTACTTC. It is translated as CASSSRAGVQETQYF.

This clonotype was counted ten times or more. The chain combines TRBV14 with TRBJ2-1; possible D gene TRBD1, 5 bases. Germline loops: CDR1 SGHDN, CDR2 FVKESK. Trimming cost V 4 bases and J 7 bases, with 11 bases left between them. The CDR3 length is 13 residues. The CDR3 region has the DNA TGTGCCAGCAGCCTTTTCAGGGATAATGAGCAGTTCTTC. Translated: CASSLFRDNEQFF.

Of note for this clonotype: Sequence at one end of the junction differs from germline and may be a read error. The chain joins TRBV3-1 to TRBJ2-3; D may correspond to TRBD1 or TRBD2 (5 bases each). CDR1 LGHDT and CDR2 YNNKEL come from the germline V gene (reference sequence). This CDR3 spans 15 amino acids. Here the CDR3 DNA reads TGTGCCAGCAGCCTCCAGGGTGCTAGCACAGATACGCAGTGTTTT. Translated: CASSLQGASTDTQCF.

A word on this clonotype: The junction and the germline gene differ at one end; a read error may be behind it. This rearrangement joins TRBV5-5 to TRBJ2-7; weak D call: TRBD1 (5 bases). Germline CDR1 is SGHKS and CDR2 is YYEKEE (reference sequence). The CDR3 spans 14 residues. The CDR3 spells CTSSQQVSPYEQYF. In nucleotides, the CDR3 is TGTACCAGCAGCCAACAGGTCAGTCCCTACGAGCAGTACTTC. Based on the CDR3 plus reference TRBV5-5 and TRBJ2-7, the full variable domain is DAGVTQSPTHLIKTRGQQVTLRCSPISGHKSVSWYQQVLGQGPQFIFQYYEKEERGRGNFPDRFSARQFPNYSSELNVNALLLGDSALYLCTSSQQVSPYEQYFGPGTRLTVT.

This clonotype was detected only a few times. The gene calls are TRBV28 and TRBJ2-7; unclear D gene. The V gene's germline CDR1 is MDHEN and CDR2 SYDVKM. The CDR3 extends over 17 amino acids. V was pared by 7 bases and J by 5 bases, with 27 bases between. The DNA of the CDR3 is TGTGCCAGCACTGACTCACGTTACGCGAGTCTTGACAACGAGCAGTACTTC. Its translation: CASTDSRYASLDNEQYF.

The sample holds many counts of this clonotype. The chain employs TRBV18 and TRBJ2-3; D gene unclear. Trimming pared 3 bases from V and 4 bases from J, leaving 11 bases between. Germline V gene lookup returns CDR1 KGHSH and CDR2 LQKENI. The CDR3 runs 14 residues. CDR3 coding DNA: TGTGCCAGCTCACCCAAGGGAATGGCAGATACGCAGTATTTT. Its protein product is CASSPKGMADTQYF.

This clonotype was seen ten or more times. CDR3 bases: TGCAGTGCTAGTAAACTAGCGGGAGCAGATACGCAGTATTTT. Translation: CSASKLAGADTQYF. The chain has TRBV20-1 and TRBJ2-3; 11 bases agree with TRBD2. The germline V gene encodes CDR1 DFQATT and CDR2 SNEGSKA (reference sequence). J lost 4 bases, V lost 3 bases, and 3 bases had no gene match. This CDR3 comprises 14 residues.

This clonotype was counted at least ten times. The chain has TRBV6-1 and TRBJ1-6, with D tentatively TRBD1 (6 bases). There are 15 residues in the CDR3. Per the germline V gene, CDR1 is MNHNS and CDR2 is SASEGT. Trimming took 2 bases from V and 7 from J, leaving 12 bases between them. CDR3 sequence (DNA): TGTGCCAGCAGTGAACTCCACAGGGTAAATTCACCCCTCCACTTT. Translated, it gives CASSELHRVNSPLHF.

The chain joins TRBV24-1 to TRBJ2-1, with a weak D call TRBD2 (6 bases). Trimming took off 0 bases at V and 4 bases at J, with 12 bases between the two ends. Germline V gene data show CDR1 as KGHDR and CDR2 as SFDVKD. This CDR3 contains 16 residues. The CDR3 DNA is TGTGCCACCAGTGATTTGAACGGGGGATATTACAATGAGCAGTTCTTC. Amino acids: CATSDLNGGYYNEQFF.

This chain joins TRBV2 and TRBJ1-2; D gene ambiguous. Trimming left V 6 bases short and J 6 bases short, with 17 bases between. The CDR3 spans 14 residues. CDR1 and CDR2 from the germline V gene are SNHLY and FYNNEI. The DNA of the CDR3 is TGTGCCAGCAGCTTAGCGGGGAGGTACCATGGCTACACCTTC. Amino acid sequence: CASSLAGRYHGYTF.

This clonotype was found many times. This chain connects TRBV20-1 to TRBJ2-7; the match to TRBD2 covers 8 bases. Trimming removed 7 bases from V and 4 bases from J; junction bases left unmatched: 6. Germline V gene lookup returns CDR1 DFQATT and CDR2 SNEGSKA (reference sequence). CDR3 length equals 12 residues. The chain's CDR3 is CSGTGGGYEQYF. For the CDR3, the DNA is TGCAGTGGTACGGGAGGGGGTTACGAGCAGTACTTC.